The entry below describes one T cell receptor (beta chain). Sequenced by immunoSEQ multiplex PCR; TCRdb stores in-frame clones only, minus some. The table includes 110,000 or so clones, under 90% detected once. Trimming took 6 bases from V and 8 from J, leaving 8 bases between them. The germline gives CDR1 MNHEY, CDR2 SVGAGI. This CDR3 is built from 11 residues. This sample was included in a study of blood T cell repertoires in COVID-19. The overall study: Acute and convalescent COVID-19 specimens originated in the United States, Italy and Spain.

The sample comprised peripheral blood. The chain links TRBV6-5 to TRBJ2-1; perhaps TRBD2 as D (5 bases). The origin of this receptor is a man in his fifties or sixties with acute or convalescent COVID-19. The CDR3 nucleotides are TGTGCCAGCAGGGAGAGGGATGAGCAGTTCTTC. It codes for CASRERDEQFF.